Sequencing of this TCR beta chain was carried out in a study of a mutant IDH1 vaccine in newly diagnosed glioma. In the study overall: Patients under treatment included around 60% males and about 38% females and had a mean age of approximately 43 years.

To note about this clone: What it binds is not known.

Assay: immunoSEQ multiplex PCR; the TCRdb copy retains only in-frame clones and omits some. The sample contains more than 55,000 clones, roughly 80% of which appear only once. Time point indicated: week 11, during vaccination. Each dose delivered 300 ug of mutant IDH1 20-mer peptide subcutaneously with imiquimod. The sample was PBMCs, taken from a glioma patient whose treatment included an IDH1 peptide vaccine. This clonotype was obtained from a young man with glioma.

CDR3 coding DNA: TGTGCCAGCAGCCCGCGGTCGGGAGCGGGGTACGAGCAGTACTTC. This gives the protein CASSPRSGAGYEQYF. J is TRBJ2-7 and V is TRBV9; 7 nucleotides match TRBD2. The CDR3 has 15 amino acids. The V segment lost 4 bases and the J segment 4 bases; nucleotides outside the gene matches: 11. In germline, CDR1 is SGDLS, CDR2 YYNGEE. The entire variable domain, with the rest obtained from reference TRBV9 and TRBJ2-7, is as follows: DSGVTQTPKHLITATGQRVTLRCSPRSGDLSVYWYQQSLDQGLQFLIQYYNGEERAKGNILERFSAQQFPDLHSELNLSSLELGDSALYFCASSPRSGAGYEQYFGPGTRLTVT.